This entry features one T cell receptor (beta chain) sequence. The length of the CDR3 is 15 residues. Germline CDR1 is SGHRS and CDR2 is YFSETQ. With 2 bases clipped from V and 3 bases from J, the junction kept 3 bases outside the gene matches. This sample was included in a study of shared T cell receptors in the human thymus. The method was immunoSEQ multiplex PCR; TCRdb's version includes in-frame clones alone and lacks a portion of them. The table has over 65,000 clones, 90% to 95% seen once. The origin of this receptor is a human donor. The genes are TRBV5-1 and TRBJ1-2; TRBD1 agrees at 11 bases. The sequencing sample was made of thymocytes. CDR3 nucleotide sequence: TGCGCCAGCAGCTTAAGGACAGGGGGCCACTATGGCTACACCTTC. This sequence encodes CASSLRTGGHYGYTF.